This TCR beta chain emerged from a study of OX40 agonist ivuxolimab in advanced cancers. Across the study: From 23 to 79 years was the age range, with a mean of roughly 59 years, and around 80% were male.

Note on this clone: Its antigen is currently unknown.

Autoimmune disease history or systemic immunosuppression disqualified patients. The sampling schedule covered blood at baseline, cycle 4 day 1, and cycle 7 day 1. The data were produced by immunoSEQ multiplex PCR, yet TCRdb's version contains in-frame clones alone and is incomplete. The sample carries over 45,000 clones, around four fifths recorded once. Whole-study findings and limits: More expanded clones were found, on average, in CD8+ than in CD4+ T cells.

The TCR was taken from an adult with an advanced solid tumor such as melanoma, head and neck, liver or kidney cancer. The sequenced sample was CD4+ or CD8+ T cells sorted from blood, obtained in a trial of the OX40 agonist ivuxolimab.

The DNA for the CDR3 is TGTGCCAGCAGCAAGGGCGAGAACACTGAAGCTTTCTTT. Its protein product is CASSKGENTEAFF. This sequence joins TRBV7-2 and TRBJ1-1; D is unclear. Germline-derived CDR1 and CDR2 are SGHTA and FQGNSA. This CDR3 comprises 13 residues. Trimming pared 5 bases from V and 1 base from J, leaving 8 bases between. The variable domain in full, completed from reference TRBV7-2 and TRBJ1-1, reads GAGVSQSPSNKVTEKGKDVELRCDPISGHTALYWYRQSLGQGLEFLIYFQGNSAPDKSGLPSDRFSAERTGGSVSTLTIQRTQQEDSAVYLCASSKGENTEAFFGQGTRLTVV.